One sample yielded the 11 T cell receptor beta chains listed below, sequenced in a study of T cell changes during pregnancy in multiple sclerosis. Data came from immunoSEQ multiplex PCR; TCRdb stores just in-frame clones and leaves some out. The sample includes about 36,000 clones, about 92% of them seen just once. The source material was CD4+ T cells from peripheral blood mononuclear cells, sampled in the first trimester of pregnancy. These receptors all stem from a female donor with multiple sclerosis, enrolled in a pregnancy study.

J is TRBJ2-2 and V is TRBV5-4; 7 positions match TRBD1. Germline trimming cut 0 bases from V and 1 base from J; bases unmatched to any gene: 0. CDR1 and CDR2 from the germline V gene are SGHNT and YYREEE (reference sequence). The CDR3 loop spans 15 amino acids. The CDR3 DNA is TGTGCCAGCAGCTTGGGGGACAGGAACACCGGGGAGCTGTTTTTT. Residues: CASSLGDRNTGELFF.

The chain recombines TRBV28 with TRBJ1-1; D is ambiguous. CDR1 MDHEN and CDR2 SYDVKM come from the germline V gene. The CDR3 totals 14 residues. V lost 4 bases and J 5 bases, leaving 14 bases between the germline ends. This chain's CDR3 is CASSSRGERTEAFF. The CDR3 bases are TGTGCCAGCAGTTCACGGGGAGAGAGAACTGAAGCTTTCTTT.

V usage is TRBV15 and J usage is TRBJ1-1, with D possibly being TRBD1 (6 bases). Per germline, CDR1 LNHNV and CDR2 YYDKDF (reference sequence). V was trimmed by 1 base and J by 7 bases, leaving 10 bases between them. CDR3 size: 13 residues. The DNA of the CDR3 is TGTGCCACCAGCAGAGGACAGGTTAGTGAAGCTTTCTTT. It translates to CATSRGQVSEAFF.

J is TRBJ2-7 and V is TRBV30; possibly TRBD2 for D (6 bases). V dropped 8 bases and J dropped 3 bases, with 14 bases sitting between them. CDR3 size: 12 residues. CDR1 and CDR2 (germline): GTSNPN, SVGIG (reference sequence). This CDR3 is CARSAGSYEQYF. The CDR3 DNA is TGTGCCCGATCGGCGGGAAGCTACGAGCAGTACTTC.

The chain has TRBV5-1 and TRBJ2-2, with a tentative D call TRBD1 (6 bases). V was cut by 6 bases and J by 6 bases, with 18 bases left in between. The CDR3 totals 15 residues. The germline V gene encodes CDR1 SGHRS and CDR2 YFSETQ. In DNA, the CDR3 is TGCGCCAGCACCAACACAGGGAATCGGGCCGGGGAGCTGTTTTTT. This codes for CASTNTGNRAGELFF.

The rearrangement uses TRBV5-1 and TRBJ2-6, with D perhaps TRBD1 (6 bases). Germline CDR1 and CDR2: SGHRS and YFSETQ. The CDR3 is 16 residues long. The ends were cut back, 5 bases at V and 0 bases at J, with 12 bases in the middle. CDR3 protein: CASRQGTGSGANVLTF. The CDR3, as DNA: TGCGCCAGCAGACAGGGCACTGGCTCTGGGGCCAACGTCCTGACTTTC.

The chain uses TRBV11-1 and TRBJ1-1; D may be TRBD1 (5 bases). Trimming stripped 6 bases from V and 3 bases from J, with 11 bases between. The CDR3 covers 13 residues. Looked up from germline, CDR1 is SGHAT and CDR2 is FQDESV (reference sequence). The DNA for the CDR3 is TGTGCCAGCAGTACCCGGGGGGACACTGAAGCTTTCTTT. Protein product: CASSTRGDTEAFF.

J is TRBJ2-3 and V is TRBV7-3, with TRBD2 matching 11 bases. The CDR3 extends over 18 amino acids. Trimming removed 5 bases from V and 3 bases from J; junction bases left unmatched: 13. In germline, CDR1 is SGHTA, CDR2 FQGTGA. CDR3 region: CASSTLGLAGGRTDTQYF. The CDR3, as DNA: TGTGCCAGCAGCACCCTTGGGCTAGCGGGAGGAAGAACAGATACGCAGTATTTT. The whole variable domain, remainder taken from reference TRBV7-3 and TRBJ2-3, is GAGVSQTPSNKVTEKGKYVELRCDPISGHTALYWYRQSLGQGPEFLIYFQGTGAADDSGLPNDRFFAVRPEGSVSTLKIQRTERGDSAVYLCASSTLGLAGGRTDTQYFGPGTRLTVL.

This clone was seen only a few times. This sequence joins TRBV5-1 and TRBJ1-2, with 8 nucleotides matching TRBD1. The CDR3 has 14 residues. With 7 bases clipped from V and 8 bases from J, the junction kept 13 bases outside the gene matches. Germline V CDR1 and CDR2: SGHRS, YFSETQ. This CDR3 reads CASRTLPGTGGYTF. For the CDR3, the DNA is TGCGCCAGCCGCACCCTCCCGGGGACAGGAGGCTACACCTTC.

The rearrangement links TRBV2 to TRBJ2-3; 12 nucleotides line up with TRBD2. The CDR3 is made up of 15 amino acids. The germline V gene encodes CDR1 SNHLY and CDR2 FYNNEI. The V and J ends lost 2 bases and 8 bases, in that order; junction bases with no gene match: 5. The CDR3 region is CASSELAGGPGTQYF. The DNA for the CDR3 is TGTGCCAGCAGTGAACTAGCGGGGGGGCCTGGTACGCAGTATTTT.

The chain combines TRBV28 with TRBJ1-4; a weak D match, TRBD1 (6 bases). V was pared by 5 bases and J by 0 bases, with 10 bases between. The CDR3 covers 15 residues. Germline-derived CDR1 and CDR2 are MDHEN and SYDVKM. This chain's CDR3 is CASSLYRATNEKLFF. The CDR3 nucleotides are TGTGCCAGCAGTCTTTACAGGGCAACTAATGAAAAACTGTTTTTT.